Presented here are 20 T cell receptor beta chains from one specimen sequenced in a study of T cells in Graves' hyperthyroidism and ophthalmopathy. TCR beta CDR3 regions were amplified from RNA transcripts. The HTBI primer set drove a first-round RT-PCR of the TCR CDR3. From the multiplex PCR reads, TCRdb called clonotypes with MiXCR, one entry per CDR3 protein. The top ten clones hold around a sixth of a sample with approximately 530,000 distinct CDR3 sequences, over 15% of them seen once. The specimen was blood. The source of these receptors is a woman under 30 with Graves' hyperthyroidism.

This clonotype occurred many times. This chain joins TRBV6-2 or TRBV6-3 and TRBJ2-2, with D tentatively TRBD1 or TRBD2 (5 bases each). Germline CDR1 and CDR2: MNHEY and SVGEGT. Between the trimmed V and J ends, which lost 5 bases and 2 bases, there was a span of 12 bases. This CDR3 has 15 amino acids. CDR3 nucleotides: TGTGCCAGCAGTCGGGGCCGTATTAACACCGGGGAGCTGTTTTTT. It translates to CASSRGRINTGELFF.

The sample holds many counts of this clonotype. This chain links TRBV29-1 with TRBJ2-1, with 14 bases fitting TRBD2. Germline assignment: CDR1 SQVTM and CDR2 ANQGSEA. The V and J ends lost 7 bases and 4 bases, in that order; junction bases with no gene match: 9. This CDR3 spans 16 amino acids. CDR3 in DNA: TGCAGCGCAAAGACTAGCGGGAGGGCCGGTTACAATGAGCAGTTCTTC. The encoded protein is CSAKTSGRAGYNEQFF.

In this sample, this clonotype turned up a few times. This chain links TRBV28 with TRBJ1-2, with a tentative D call TRBD1 (5 bases). This CDR3 contains 17 residues. V was pared by 1 base and J by 4 bases, with 19 bases between. Per the germline V gene, CDR1 is MDHEN and CDR2 is SYDVKM. CDR3 coding DNA: TGTGCCAGCAGTTTATTCCCCCCGCCAGGGTCGGGCTATGGCTACACCTTC. Its translation is CASSLFPPPGSGYGYTF.

This clonotype was counted only a few times. The V call is TRBV16, the J call TRBJ1-1; D not resolved. This CDR3 has 14 residues. Trimming removed 1 base at V and 0 bases at J, with 6 bases between. Per the germline V gene, CDR1 is KGHSY and CDR2 is FQNENV. CDR3 in amino acids: CASSQFALNTEAFF. In nucleotides, the CDR3 is TGTGCCAGCAGCCAATTCGCCTTGAACACTGAAGCTTTCTTT.

This chain joins TRBV20-1 and TRBJ1-2, with TRBD1 as a possible D gene (5 bases). In germline, CDR1 is DFQATT, CDR2 SNEGSKA (reference sequence). The CDR3 consists of 16 residues. V lost 5 bases, J lost 0 bases, and 19 bases lay in between. The DNA of the CDR3 is TGCAGTGCTCACTCGACAGTCCTCCGAGCTAACTATGGCTACACCTTC. It translates to CSAHSTVLRANYGYTF.

A word on this clonotype: A much larger clone sits a single nucleotide away, making a read error possible. The chain links TRBV28 to TRBJ1-6; D uncertain. Looked up from germline, CDR1 is MDHEN and CDR2 is SYDVKM. This CDR3 spans 14 amino acids. With 5 bases removed from V and 10 bases from J, the gap between germline ends came to 15 bases. The CDR3 DNA is TGTGCCAGCAGTCGGCGGACCGGCTTCTCACCCCTCCACTTT. It translates to CASSRRTGFSPLHF.

This clonotype was seen more than once but under ten times. The chain combines TRBV6-1 with TRBJ2-3; TRBD2 agrees at 14 bases. With V trimmed by 6 bases and J by 6 bases, 11 bases remained unmatched. Looked up from germline, CDR1 is MNHNS and CDR2 is SASEGT. CDR3 size: 17 residues. The CDR3: CASSRDLTSGGADTQYF. In DNA form, the CDR3 reads TGTGCCAGCAGCCGAGATTTGACTAGCGGGGGGGCTGATACGCAGTATTTT.

At least ten counts were recorded for this clonotype. The chain combines TRBV19 with TRBJ2-5; D is possibly TRBD2 (5 bases). The germline V and J ends were trimmed by 5 bases and 5 bases, with 12 bases remaining between them. The germline gives CDR1 LNHDA, CDR2 SQIVND (reference sequence). The CDR3 contains 13 residues. The CDR3 loop is CASSGGAGETQYF. CDR3 DNA: TGTGCCAGTAGTGGAGGAGCTGGGGAGACCCAGTACTTC. Using reference TRBV19 and TRBJ2-5 for the parts outside the CDR3, the full variable domain is DGGITQSPKYLFRKEGQNVTLSCEQNLNHDAMYWYRQDPGQGLRLIYYSQIVNDFQKGDIAEGYSVSREKKESFPLTVTSAQKNPTAFYLCASSGGAGETQYFGPGTRLLVL.

This clonotype has more than one count but fewer than ten. The chain is built from TRBV20-1 and TRBJ2-3; 8 bases line up with TRBD2. Trimming removed 6 bases from V and 2 bases from J; junction bases left unmatched: 10. The CDR3 sequence is 15 residues long. Germline V CDR1 and CDR2: DFQATT, SNEGSKA (reference sequence). The DNA of the CDR3 is TGCAGTGCCGGGGGGGGCGGGAGAGTCACAGATACGCAGTATTTT. The encoded protein is CSAGGGGRVTDTQYF.

At least ten counts were recorded for this clonotype. The rearrangement links TRBV6-1 to TRBJ1-1; TRBD1 might be the D (5 bases). Trimming left V 8 bases short and J 5 bases short, with 12 bases between. The CDR3 is 12 residues long. CDR1 is MNHNS and CDR2 is SASEGT in the germline V gene. CDR3 in amino acids: CASGGWVTEAFF. CDR3 sequence (DNA): TGTGCCAGCGGGGGTTGGGTAACTGAAGCTTTCTTT.

This clonotype occurred many times. The rearrangement joins TRBV6-6 to TRBJ2-1, with TRBD2 matching 12 bases. Germline V gene sequence: CDR1 MNHNY, CDR2 SVGAGI (reference sequence). This CDR3 has 17 residues. J gave up 7 bases and V 0 bases, and 7 bases lay outside the gene matches. The CDR3 DNA is TGTGCCAGCAGTTACTCGCGGCTAGCGGGGGGGCTGAATGAGCAGTTCTTC. It codes for CASSYSRLAGGLNEQFF.

This chain links TRBV7-9 with TRBJ2-5; TRBD2 matches 11 bases. V was clipped by 4 bases and J by 7 bases; unmatched bases: 8. Germline V gene lookup returns CDR1 SEHNR and CDR2 FQNEAQ (reference sequence). The CDR3 is 15 amino acids. CDR3 sequence: CASSSISGGAGTQYF. CDR3 sequence (DNA): TGTGCCAGCAGCTCCATTAGCGGGGGGGCTGGGACCCAGTACTTC.

V and J are TRBV12-3 or TRBV12-4 and TRBJ2-1; D might be TRBD1 (5 bases). The CDR3 runs 16 residues. V lost 6 bases, J lost 0 bases, and 15 bases lay in between. DNA of the CDR3: TGTGCCAGCAGCCCCCGACAGAGGAGCTCCTACAATGAGCAGTTCTTC. Its translation is CASSPRQRSSYNEQFF.

This clonotype has a count of ten or more. The V call is TRBV4-3, the J call TRBJ1-5; the match to TRBD1 covers 8 bases. CDR1 and CDR2 from the germline V gene are LGHNA and YSLEER. The CDR3 has 17 amino acids. Trimming at V came to 0 bases and at J to 3 bases, leaving 7 bases not matched to a gene. CDR3 DNA: TGCGCCAGCAGCCAAGACCTAGGCAGGGGGCTCAATCAGCCCCAGCATTTT. Amino acids: CASSQDLGRGLNQPQHF.

This chain links TRBV5-1 with TRBJ2-5; D call uncertain. The CDR3 consists of 17 residues. Trimming left V 2 bases short and J 1 base short, with 18 bases between. Germline loops: CDR1 SGHRS, CDR2 YFSETQ. The CDR3 coding sequence is TGCGCCAGCAGCTTTCCGATTACCCCAGGAGCCCAAGAGACCCAGTACTTC. It encodes CASSFPITPGAQETQYF.

This clonotype was observed at least ten times. This sequence joins TRBV6-2 or TRBV6-3 and TRBJ2-6; no clear D gene. Germline V gene data show CDR1 as MNHEY and CDR2 as SVGEGT. The length of the CDR3 is 13 residues. The ends were cut back, 8 bases at V and 4 bases at J, with 9 bases in the middle. CDR3 in DNA: TGTGCCAGCGCAGTAACCGGGGCCAACGTCCTGACTTTC. Translated, it gives CASAVTGANVLTF.

Points on this clonotype: A read error may be the cause here, since a much bigger clone is one base away. The chain joins TRBV6-1 to TRBJ2-3, with 9 bases identical to TRBD2. Germline V gives CDR1 MNHNS, CDR2 SASEGT. The CDR3 runs 15 residues. CDR3 protein: CASSERASGADTRYF. CDR3 DNA: TGTGCCAGCAGTGAACGGGCTAGCGGGGCGGATACGCGGTATTTT.

Many counts were recorded for this clonotype. In nucleotides, the CDR3 is TGCGCCAGCAGCTTGGTTACAGGGGGCAGCTATGGCTACACCTTC. It specifies CASSLVTGGSYGYTF. The chain carries TRBV5-1 and TRBJ1-2; 9 bases line up with TRBD1. Germline V gives CDR1 SGHRS, CDR2 YFSETQ. J lost 4 bases, V lost 0 bases, and 4 bases had no gene match. CDR3 length equals 15 residues.

This clonotype has ten or more counts. The CDR3: CASRRDSGGIRLYNEQFF. As DNA, the CDR3 is TGTGCCAGCAGGAGAGATAGCGGCGGGATCCGCCTCTACAATGAGCAGTTCTTC. The chain links TRBV7-2 to TRBJ2-1, with D possibly matching TRBD2 (6 bases). Trimming took off 6 bases at V and 3 bases at J, with 24 bases between the two ends. CDR3 length: 18 amino acids. Germline V gene sequence: CDR1 SGHTA, CDR2 FQGNSA.

J is TRBJ2-5 and V is TRBV20-1, with 11 nucleotides matching TRBD2. The length of the CDR3 is 14 residues. V was clipped by 2 bases and J by 5 bases; unmatched bases: 4. Germline-derived CDR1 and CDR2 are DFQATT and SNEGSKA (reference sequence). The CDR3 is CSARYSGGAETQYF. Here the CDR3 DNA reads TGCAGTGCTAGATATAGCGGGGGGGCGGAGACCCAGTACTTC.